Shown below are 5 T cell receptor beta chains from a single sample sequenced in a study of shared clonotypes between healthy human individuals. Libraries were prepared by immunoSEQ multiplex PCR; TCRdb keeps only in-frame clonotypes and omits some of them. The top ten clones hold less than 0.25% of a sample with fewer than 1 million clones, just over 95% of them seen once. The naive CD8 subset, CD45RO-negative cells positively selected for CCR7, excluded terminally differentiated effector memory CD45RA+ cells. Source material: naive CD8+ T cells sorted from blood. The receptor set was obtained from a young man in good health.

Remarks on this clone: This same CDR3 is encoded by further DNA sequences in the sample. The chain recombines TRBV28 with TRBJ2-7; D is ambiguous. Germline values: CDR1 MDHEN, CDR2 SYDVKM. The CDR3 extends over 10 amino acids. Between the trimmed V and J ends, which lost 3 bases and 5 bases, there was a span of 2 bases. CDR3 DNA sequence: TGTGCCAGCAGTTTGGACGAGCAGTACTTC. Translation: CASSLDEQYF. The full variable domain, completed using reference TRBV28 and TRBJ2-7, is DVKVTQSSRYLVKRTGEKVFLECVQDMDHENMFWYRQDPGLGLRLIYFSYDVKMKEKGDIPEGYSVSREKKERFSLILESASTNQTSMYLCASSLDEQYFGPGTRLTVT.

CDR3 in amino acids: CASSFLPGTEAFF. The DNA of the CDR3 is TGTGCCAGCAGTTTCCTTCCCGGAACTGAAGCTTTCTTT. V gene TRBV6-6 combines with J gene TRBJ1-1; no clear D. The V gene's germline CDR1 is MNHNY and CDR2 SVGAGI (reference sequence). The CDR3 loop spans 13 amino acids. V dropped 4 bases and J dropped 5 bases, with 11 bases sitting between them.

V is TRBV9 and J is TRBJ1-2; 8 bases line up with TRBD1. Germline lookup yields CDR1 SGDLS and CDR2 YYNGEE. Trimming took 4 bases from V and 5 from J; bases not matched to a gene: 13. This CDR3 contains 16 residues. The CDR3 region is CASSPSHTGGGYGYTF. CDR3 nucleotide sequence: TGTGCCAGCAGCCCCAGCCATACAGGGGGAGGTTATGGCTACACCTTC.

The chain is built from TRBV4-3 and TRBJ2-7, with 9 bases aligning to TRBD2. The CDR3 has 16 residues. Germline CDR1 reads LGHNA; CDR2 reads YSLEER. V lost 1 base to trimming and J lost 1 base; unmatched junction nucleotides: 5. CDR3 sequence: CASSQGLAESSYEQYF. DNA for the CDR3: TGCGCCAGCAGCCAAGGACTAGCGGAATCTTCCTACGAGCAGTACTTC.

The J gene is TRBJ2-1, the V gene TRBV9, with D unresolved. Germline V gives CDR1 SGDLS, CDR2 YYNGEE. The CDR3 length is 12 residues. The CDR3 loop is CQLVGVYNEQFF. DNA of the CDR3: TGTCAATTGGTTGGGGTATACAATGAGCAGTTCTTC. Full variable domain (missing parts from reference TRBV9 and TRBJ2-1): DSGVTQTPKHLITATGQRVTLRCSPRSGDLSVYWYQQSLDQGLQFLIQYYNGEERAKGNILERFSAQQFPDLHSELNLSSLELGDSALYFCQLVGVYNEQFFGPGTRLTVL.